This T cell receptor (beta chain) was retrieved from a study of blood T cell repertoires in COVID-19. In the study overall: The study drew acute and convalescent COVID-19 samples from the United States, Italy and Spain. T cells, B-cell-depleted T cells, or PBMCs provided the cDNA or gDNA that served as material.

Germline CDR1 MNHEY, CDR2 SVGAGI. V lost 2 bases, J lost 5 bases, and 16 bases lay in between. The CDR3 is 15 amino acids. Original analysis: Counts of nucleated cells, estimated from reference gene primer amplification, were obtained. Generated by immunoSEQ multiplex PCR, the TCRdb table keeps only in-frame clones and is missing some. The V and J calls and clone size come from that table; D and trimming were worked out from the DNA. The sample lists 90,000 or so clones; around 88% were seen once. What was sequenced was peripheral blood. The rearrangement joins TRBV6-5 to TRBJ2-7, with D possibly matching TRBD2 (6 bases). The TCR originated in an older man with active or convalescent COVID-19. CDR3 nucleotides: TGTGCCAGCAGTTACGGAGGGGCCGAGAGGCACGAGCAGTACTTC. It yields the protein CASSYGGAERHEQYF.